This TCR beta chain was documented in a study of blood T cell repertoires in COVID-19. Overall study: T cells, B-cell-depleted T cells, or PBMCs provided the cDNA or gDNA that served as material.

TCRdb's copy holds only in-frame clones and misses some; the assay was immunoSEQ multiplex PCR. The repertoire holds roughly 250,000 clones, with roughly 86% as singletons. The CDR3 sequence is 14 residues long. Germline CDR1 is GTSNPN and CDR2 is SVGIG (reference sequence). V gave up 2 bases and J gave up 4 bases; unmatched junction bases: 4. Recruits, aged roughly 18 to 90 years, lived in some 25 US areas. Cohorts were based on clinical histories the participants reported. J is TRBJ1-5 and V is TRBV30; 8 bases match TRBD1. The clonotype was recovered from a woman between 45 and 65 years old who had recovered from COVID-19. The material sequenced was PBMCs or T cells enriched from blood (not recorded which). The CDR3 here is CAWSLDRANQPQHF. The CDR3 nucleotides are TGTGCCTGGAGTTTGGACAGGGCGAATCAGCCCCAGCATTTT.